The 27 T cell receptor beta chains reported below all come from one sample, sequenced in a study of blood T cell repertoires in COVID-19. Libraries were prepared by immunoSEQ multiplex PCR; TCRdb keeps only in-frame clonotypes and omits some of them. This table has about 40,000 clones, around nine tenths appearing once. The source material was peripheral blood. All receptors derive from a woman in her 70s with acute or convalescent COVID-19.

The gene calls are TRBV7-2 and TRBJ2-4, with 11 nucleotides matching TRBD2. The V gene end was trimmed by 5 bases and the J gene end by 7 bases; junction bases not matched to a gene: 4. CDR3 length equals 14 residues. Germline assignment: CDR1 SGHTA and CDR2 FQGNSA. CDR3 coding DNA: TGTGCCAGCAGCACGGGACTAGCGGTTAACATTCAGTACTTC. Translated: CASSTGLAVNIQYF.

The rearrangement links TRBV6-2 or TRBV6-3 to TRBJ1-5; no reliable D call. Germline CDR1 MNHEY, CDR2 SVGEGT. Trimming pared 3 bases from V and 4 bases from J, leaving 13 bases between. The CDR3 spans 15 residues. The CDR3 bases are TGTGCCAGCAGTTATCCTGGCAGGTTAAATCAGCCCCAGCATTTT. It codes for CASSYPGRLNQPQHF.

The chain recombines TRBV5-4 with TRBJ2-3, with no clear D. V lost 0 bases to trimming and J lost 2 bases, with 10 bases between them. CDR1 and CDR2 from the germline V gene are SGHNT and YYREEE (reference sequence). The CDR3 totals 15 residues. The chain's CDR3 is CASSLAGDITDTQYF. CDR3 sequence (DNA): TGTGCCAGCAGCTTGGCTGGCGACATCACAGATACGCAGTATTTT. The complete variable domain, with remaining parts taken from reference TRBV5-4 and TRBJ2-3, reads ETGVTQSPTHLIKTRGQQVTLRCSSQSGHNTVSWYQQALGQGPQFIFQYYREEENGRGNFPPRFSGLQFPNYSSELNVNALELDDSALYLCASSLAGDITDTQYFGPGTRLTVL.

The rearrangement joins TRBV11-3 to TRBJ2-2; TRBD1 matches at 7 bases. From germline, CDR1 is SGHNT and CDR2 YENEEA. V was clipped by 0 bases and J by 3 bases; unmatched bases: 1. CDR3 size: 15 residues. CDR3 bases: TGTGCCAGCAGCTTAGAAGGGGGCTACACCGGGGAGCTGTTTTTT. Its translation is CASSLEGGYTGELFF.

The V and J genes are TRBV9 and TRBJ2-1; the match to TRBD2 covers 9 bases. V dropped 1 base and J dropped 6; count of bases not matched to a gene: 14. The CDR3 spans 18 residues. Germline V gene sequence: CDR1 SGDLS, CDR2 YYNGEE. CDR3 in DNA: TGTGCCAGCAGCGTATTCCAGTTAGCGGGGGATGTTTCCAATGAGCAGTTCTTC. Translation: CASSVFQLAGDVSNEQFF. Full variable domain (missing parts from reference TRBV9 and TRBJ2-1): DSGVTQTPKHLITATGQRVTLRCSPRSGDLSVYWYQQSLDQGLQFLIQYYNGEERAKGNILERFSAQQFPDLHSELNLSSLELGDSALYFCASSVFQLAGDVSNEQFFGPGTRLTVL.

This clone was detected only once. The J gene is TRBJ1-2, the V gene TRBV7-8; D remains unclear. This CDR3 region has 17 residues. V was pared by 5 bases and J by 5 bases, with 24 bases between. Per the germline V gene, CDR1 is SGHVS and CDR2 is FQNEAQ. In DNA form, the CDR3 reads TGTGCCAGCAGCGTGGACTTGAACAACTTCCTGGGGTATGGCTACACCTTC. Its protein is CASSVDLNNFLGYGYTF.

This clone has a single count. V gene TRBV12-3 or TRBV12-4 combines with J gene TRBJ1-2; the D gene is possibly TRBD1 (5 bases). CDR3 length: 12 amino acids. The V gene lost 4 bases and the J gene lost 7 bases, with 10 bases spanning the gap. The CDR3 DNA reads TGTGCCAGCAGTTCAGGGCCAGGTGGCTACACCTTC. This translates into CASSSGPGGYTF.

The chain recombines TRBV18 with TRBJ2-3; tentative D call: TRBD2 (6 bases). This CDR3 has 13 amino acids. The germline V and J ends were trimmed by 6 bases and 6 bases, with 13 bases remaining between them. CDR1 and CDR2 (germline): KGHSH, LQKENI. CDR3 loop: CASSSTGDDTQYF. The CDR3 nucleotides are TGTGCCAGCTCTTCTACGGGGGATGATACGCAGTATTTT.

This chain joins TRBV12-3 or TRBV12-4 and TRBJ1-1; tentatively, D is TRBD1 (6 bases). The V and J ends lost 6 bases and 2 bases respectively, with 10 bases between them. The CDR3 loop spans 13 amino acids. CDR3 nucleotide sequence: TGTGCCAGCAGCCGGACAGAAAACACTGAAGCTTTCTTT. Translating it yields CASSRTENTEAFF.

The chain uses TRBV6-6 and TRBJ1-1, with TRBD1 as a possible D gene (5 bases). This CDR3 has 16 amino acids. Between the trimmed V and J ends, which lost 6 bases and 1 base, there was a span of 18 bases. Germline CDR1 reads MNHNY; CDR2 reads SVGAGI (reference sequence). The chain's CDR3 is CASSPWGGGKNTEAFF. The DNA for the CDR3 is TGTGCCAGCAGCCCCTGGGGCGGGGGAAAGAACACTGAAGCTTTCTTT.

The rearrangement joins TRBV3-1 (or the pseudogene TRBV3-2) to TRBJ2-1; TRBD2 matches 13 bases. The CDR3 spans 15 residues. Germline values: CDR1 LGHDT, CDR2 YNNKEL (reference sequence). Trimming took 3 bases from V and 8 from J; bases not matched to a gene: 4. CDR3 amino acids: CASSQRLAGGDEQFF. Here the CDR3 DNA reads TGTGCCAGCAGCCAGAGACTAGCGGGAGGCGATGAGCAGTTCTTC.

CDR3 in DNA: TGCAGTGCTAGTCCTGGGGGAGGGACCCAGTACTTC. Residues: CSASPGGGTQYF. The J gene is TRBJ2-5, the V gene TRBV20-1; maybe TRBD2 (6 bases). V dropped 3 bases and J dropped 7 bases, with 12 bases sitting between them. Per the germline V gene, CDR1 is DFQATT and CDR2 is SNEGSKA (reference sequence). This CDR3 is 12 amino acids long.

The CDR3 DNA reads as TGTGCCAGCAGCGTATCGGGAACCCGGGGTTCACCCCTCCACTTT. Protein: CASSVSGTRGSPLHF. The genes are TRBV9 and TRBJ1-6; no definite D call. The CDR3 sequence is 15 residues long. In germline, CDR1 is SGDLS, CDR2 YYNGEE. V was clipped by 1 base and J by 9 bases, with 14 bases between them.

V usage is TRBV5-4 and J usage is TRBJ1-3, with TRBD1 identical over 7 bases. Germline V gene sequence: CDR1 SGHNT, CDR2 YYREEE (reference sequence). This CDR3 is built from 16 residues. Trimming removed 4 bases from V and 0 bases from J; junction bases left unmatched: 7. CDR3 amino acids: CASSPPGQDSGNTIYF. The DNA of the CDR3 is TGTGCCAGCAGCCCACCTGGACAGGACTCTGGAAACACCATATATTTT.

The count of this clone is one. The chain has TRBV28 and TRBJ1-2, with D possibly TRBD1 on 5 matching bases. In germline, CDR1 is MDHEN, CDR2 SYDVKM. Trimming removed 6 bases from V and 8 bases from J, with 22 bases in between. The CDR3 length is 15 residues. CDR3 nucleotides: TGTGCCAGCAGCCCCAATAGTGCCGGGCAGGGCGGCTACACCTTC. Its translation: CASSPNSAGQGGYTF.

V and J are TRBV7-9 and TRBJ2-1; D remains ambiguous. The germline V and J ends were trimmed by 2 bases and 8 bases, with 4 bases remaining between them. Germline CDR1 SEHNR, CDR2 FQNEAQ (reference sequence). This CDR3 is built from 11 residues. The CDR3 is CASSLPDEQFF. As DNA, the CDR3 is TGTGCCAGCAGCTTACCGGATGAGCAGTTCTTC.

The rearrangement links TRBV6-2 or TRBV6-3 to TRBJ1-1; 9 positions agree with TRBD1. This CDR3 is built from 15 residues. Germline V gene sequence: CDR1 MNHEY, CDR2 SVGEGT. V shed 6 bases and J 6 bases; nucleotides not matched to a gene: 11. The CDR3 DNA reads TGTGCCAGCAGCCGGAACAGGGGGCGCAGGCCTGAAGCTTTCTTT. As protein: CASSRNRGRRPEAFF.

This chain uses TRBV28 with TRBJ2-2; D gene unclear. The V gene lost 10 bases and the J gene lost 3 bases, with 15 bases spanning the gap. The length of the CDR3 is 14 residues. The germline V gene has CDR1 MDHEN and CDR2 SYDVKM. The CDR3 coding sequence is TGTGCCACCATCGCACTCCCTGACACCGGGGAGCTGTTTTTT. Amino acid sequence: CATIALPDTGELFF.

V and J are TRBV12-3 or TRBV12-4 and TRBJ2-7; D not certain. CDR3 size: 11 residues. Trimming shortened V by 7 bases and J by 0 bases, and 4 bases separated the two germline ends. CDR3 sequence (DNA): TGTGCCAGCATCATCTCCTACGAGCAGTACGTC. As protein: CASIISYEQYV.

The chain employs TRBV7-9 and TRBJ1-1; D remains unclear. Germline lookup yields CDR1 SEHNR and CDR2 FQNEAQ (reference sequence). V lost 3 bases and J lost 7, with 12 bases in between. The CDR3 contains 13 residues. The CDR3: CASSFGEIDEAFF. The CDR3 DNA reads as TGTGCCAGCAGCTTCGGGGAAATAGATGAAGCTTTCTTT.

The chain carries TRBV18 and TRBJ1-5; no firm D call. Germline V lookup: CDR1 KGHSH, CDR2 LQKENI. The CDR3 has 13 residues. V was shortened by 3 bases and J by 5 bases, with 8 bases between the two germline ends. The CDR3 sequence: CASSPEQDQPQHF. Written as DNA, the CDR3 is TGTGCCAGCTCACCCGAGCAAGATCAGCCCCAGCATTTT.

CDR3 sequence reads: CASSRDRQETQYF. CDR3 DNA: TGCGCCAGCAGCAGGGACAGACAAGAGACCCAGTACTTC. The chain combines TRBV10-1 with TRBJ2-5; 7 bases line up with TRBD1. CDR1 and CDR2 from the germline V gene are WNHNN and SYGVQD (reference sequence). This CDR3 spans 13 amino acids. With 6 bases clipped from V and 2 bases from J, the junction kept 3 bases outside the gene matches.

J is TRBJ2-1 and V is TRBV10-1, with TRBD2 matching 10 bases. The CDR3 consists of 17 residues. Germline V CDR1 and CDR2: WNHNN, SYGVQD (reference sequence). With 1 base clipped from V and 0 bases from J, the junction kept 3 bases outside the gene matches. The CDR3 DNA sequence: TGCGCCAGCAGTGAGTTGGCTAGCGGGGGCTCCTACAATGAGCAGTTCTTC. This codes for CASSELASGGSYNEQFF.

This clone was counted between two and nine times. The V call is TRBV6-5, the J call TRBJ2-1; possible D gene TRBD2, 6 bases. The V end lost 7 bases, the J end lost 3 bases, and 10 bases lay between the germline ends. Germline CDR1 reads MNHEY; CDR2 reads SVGAGI. This CDR3 contains 13 residues. CDR3 sequence: CASNPTSYNEQFF. Here the CDR3 DNA reads TGTGCCAGCAACCCGACTAGCTACAATGAGCAGTTCTTC.

This sequence joins TRBV15 and TRBJ2-5; no definite D call. Trimming took 0 bases from V and 2 from J, leaving 10 bases between them. The CDR3 spans 15 residues. Germline CDR1 and CDR2: LNHNV and YYDKDF (reference sequence). CDR3 amino acids: CATSRDLQVQETQYF. DNA of the CDR3: TGTGCCACCAGCAGAGATCTGCAGGTTCAAGAGACCCAGTACTTC.

The chain is built from TRBV29-1 and TRBJ1-5, with D possibly TRBD1 on 6 matching bases. The germline CDR1 and CDR2 sequences are SQVTM and ANQGSEA. Trimming cost V 0 bases and J 5 bases, with 14 bases left between them. The CDR3 length is 15 residues. The DNA for the CDR3 is TGCAGCGTTGAAGAACGCCTACAGGGCGATCAGCCCCAGCATTTT. Its protein product is CSVEERLQGDQPQHF. Complete variable domain (other parts from reference TRBV29-1 and TRBJ1-5): SAVISQKPSRDICQRGTSLTIQCQVDSQVTMMFWYRQQPGQSLTLIATANQGSEATYESGFVIDKFPISRPNLTFSTLTVSNMSPEDSSIYLCSVEERLQGDQPQHFGDGTRLSIL.

Regarding this clone: Other DNA variants within this sample encode the same CDR3. This chain uses TRBV7-2 with TRBJ1-1; TRBD1 is a possible D gene (5 bases). With 3 bases removed from V and 2 bases from J, the gap between germline ends came to 7 bases. This CDR3 has 13 residues. Germline values: CDR1 SGHTA, CDR2 FQGNSA. CDR3 sequence: CASSLGQNTEAFF. Written as DNA, the CDR3 is TGTGCCAGCAGCTTGGGGCAAAACACTGAAGCTTTCTTT.